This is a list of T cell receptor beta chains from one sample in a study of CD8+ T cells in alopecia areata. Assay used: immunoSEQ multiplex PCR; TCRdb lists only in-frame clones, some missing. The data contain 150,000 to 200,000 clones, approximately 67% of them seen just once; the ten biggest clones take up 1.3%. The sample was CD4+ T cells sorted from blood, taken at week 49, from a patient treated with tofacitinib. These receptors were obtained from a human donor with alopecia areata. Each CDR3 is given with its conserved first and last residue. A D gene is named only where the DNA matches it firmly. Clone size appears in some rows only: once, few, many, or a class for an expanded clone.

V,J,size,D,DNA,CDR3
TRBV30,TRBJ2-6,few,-,TGTGCCTGGAGTGGACAGTTCTCTGGGGCCAACGTCCTGACTTTC,CAWSGQFSGANVLTF
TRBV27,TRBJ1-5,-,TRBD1,TGTGCCAGCAGGGGATCCGGGACAGGGTCCTATAGCAATCAGCCCCAGCATTTT,CASRGSGTGSYSNQPQHF
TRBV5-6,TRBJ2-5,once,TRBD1,TGTGCCAGCACCCAGGGGATGGGGCGACAGGGGAAAGAGACCCAGTACTTC,CASTQGMGRQGKETQYF
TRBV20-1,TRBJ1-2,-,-,TGCAGTGCTAGAGATCCGGGGAGGCACACCTTC,CSARDPGRHTF
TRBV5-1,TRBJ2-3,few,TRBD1,TGCGCCAGCAGCACCCTCCCGGGACAGGGCACAGATACGCAGTATTTT,CASSTLPGQGTDTQYF
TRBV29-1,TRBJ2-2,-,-,TGCAGCGTTGACGAAGCGAACACCGGGGAGCTGTTTTTT,CSVDEANTGELFF
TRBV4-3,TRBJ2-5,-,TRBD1,TGCGCCAGCAGCCAAGGTCGGAAGGGACAGGCGGTATGGGAGACCCAGTACTTC,CASSQGRKGQAVWETQYF
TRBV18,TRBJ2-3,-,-,TGTGCCAGCTCACCGGTAGACGATACGCAGTATTTT,CASSPVDDTQYF
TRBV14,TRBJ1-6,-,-,TGTGCCAGCAGCCAAGTGGCGAAACATTCACCCCTCCACTTT,CASSQVAKHSPLHF
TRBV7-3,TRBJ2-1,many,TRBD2,TGTGCCAGCAGCCCTGTAGCGGGCGCCTACAATGAGCAGTTCTTC,CASSPVAGAYNEQFF
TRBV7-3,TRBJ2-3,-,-,TGTGCCAGCAGCCCGGGGACCTCTCTGGGTACGCAGTATTTT,CASSPGTSLGTQYF
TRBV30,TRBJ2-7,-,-,TGTGCCTGGAGTCCGGGACACCCCTACGAGCAGTACTTC,CAWSPGHPYEQYF
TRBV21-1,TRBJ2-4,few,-,TGTGCCAGCACCGTCCTCAGTCCCAATCTAGCCAAAAACATTCAGTACTTC,CASTVLSPNLAKNIQYF
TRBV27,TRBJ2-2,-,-,TGTGCCAGCAGTCGTATCACCGGGGAGCTGTTTTTT,CASSRITGELFF
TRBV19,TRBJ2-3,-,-,TGTGCCAGTAGTTTTGCGCGGCGGTCCGCAGATACGCAGTATTTT,CASSFARRSADTQYF
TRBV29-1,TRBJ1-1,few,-,TGCAGCGGTACACCGACACCGAACACTGAAGCTTTCTTT,CSGTPTPNTEAFF
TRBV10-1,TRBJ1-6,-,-,TGCGCCAGCAAGGACACCCTAAATTCACCCCTCCACTTT,CASKDTLNSPLHF
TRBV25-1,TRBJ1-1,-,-,TGTGCCAGCAGTCTTGGGGGCTTACGAACCACTGAAGCTTTCTTT,CASSLGGLRTTEAFF
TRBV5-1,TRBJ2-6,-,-,TGCGCCAGCAGCTTGAATCTAGGGGCCGGGGCCAACGTCCTGACTTTC,CASSLNLGAGANVLTF
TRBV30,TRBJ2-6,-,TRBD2,TGTGCCTGGAGTGGTACTAGCGGTTTAGCCGGGGCCAACGTCCTGACTTTC,CAWSGTSGLAGANVLTF
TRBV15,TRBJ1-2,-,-,TGTGCCACCAGCCGAGGTCCGGGGGGCGCACCCTCTAACTATGGCTACACCTTC,CATSRGPGGAPSNYGYTF
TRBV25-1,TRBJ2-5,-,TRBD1,TGTGCCAGCACATGGACAGGGAACTTCCAAGAGACCCAGTACTTC,CASTWTGNFQETQYF
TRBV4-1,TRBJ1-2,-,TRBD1,TGCGCCAGCAGCCAGACAGGGACATATGGCTACACCTTC,CASSQTGTYGYTF
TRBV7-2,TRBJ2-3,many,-,TGTGCCAGCAGTCGGGAATATAGCACAGATACGCAGTATTTT,CASSREYSTDTQYF
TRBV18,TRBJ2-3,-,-,TGTGCCAGCTCACCACAGGGAGATACGCAGTATTTT,CASSPQGDTQYF
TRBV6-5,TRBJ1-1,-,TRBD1,TGTGCCAGCAGACAACAGGGGAGGAGGTCTGAAGCTTTCTTT,CASRQQGRRSEAFF
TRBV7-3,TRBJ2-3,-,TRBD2,TGTGCCAGCAGCCGCGGGACTAGCGATGGCACAGATACGCAGTATTTT,CASSRGTSDGTDTQYF
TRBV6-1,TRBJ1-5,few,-,TGTGCCAGCAGTGGGAATCAGCCCCAGCATTTT,CASSGNQPQHF
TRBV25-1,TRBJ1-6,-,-,TGTGCCAGCAGCATCGGGGGCCAGGGGAATTCACCCCTCCACTTT,CASSIGGQGNSPLHF
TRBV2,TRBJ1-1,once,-,TGTGCCAGCAGCAAAAGCCAGGTGAACACTGAAGCTTTCTTT,CASSKSQVNTEAFF
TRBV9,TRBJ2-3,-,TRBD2,TGTGCCAGCAGCGTCGCCCTAGCGGGGGAGGTAGATACGCAGTATTTT,CASSVALAGEVDTQYF
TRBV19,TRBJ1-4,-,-,TGTGCCAGTAGTCTACCAGTGGGCGAAAAACTGTTTTTT,CASSLPVGEKLFF
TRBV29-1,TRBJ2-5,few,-,TGCAGCGTTGGAGACCCTCAAGAGACCCAGTACTTC,CSVGDPQETQYF
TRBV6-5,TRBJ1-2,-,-,TGTGCCAGCACCCAACACCACACAGGCGGGGGTGGCTACACCTTC,CASTQHHTGGGGYTF
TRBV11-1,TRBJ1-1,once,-,TGTGCCAGCAAGCTCGCAGGGAATACTGAAGCTTTCTTT,CASKLAGNTEAFF
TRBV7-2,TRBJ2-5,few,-,TGTGCCAGCAGCCCTGAACTAGTCCAGTACTTC,CASSPELVQYF